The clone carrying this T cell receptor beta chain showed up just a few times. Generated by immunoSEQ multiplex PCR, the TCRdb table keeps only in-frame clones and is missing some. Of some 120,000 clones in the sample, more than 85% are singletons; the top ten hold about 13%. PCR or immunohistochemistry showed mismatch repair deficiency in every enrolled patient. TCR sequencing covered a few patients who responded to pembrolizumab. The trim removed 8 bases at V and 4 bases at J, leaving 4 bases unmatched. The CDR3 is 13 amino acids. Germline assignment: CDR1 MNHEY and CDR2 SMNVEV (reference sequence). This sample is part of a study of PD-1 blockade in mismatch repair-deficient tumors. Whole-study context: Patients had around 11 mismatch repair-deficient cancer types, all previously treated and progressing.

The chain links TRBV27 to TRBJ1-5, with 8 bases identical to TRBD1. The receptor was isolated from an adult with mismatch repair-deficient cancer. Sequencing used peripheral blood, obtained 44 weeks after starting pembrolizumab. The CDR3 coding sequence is TGTGCCAGCGGAAGACAGGGGAATCAGCCCCAGCATTTT. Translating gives CASGRQGNQPQHF.